This TCR beta chain was sequenced during a study of blood T cell repertoires in COVID-19. Study-wide background: From the United States, Italy and Spain came samples of acute and convalescent COVID-19. PBMCs, B-cell-depleted T cells, or T cells provided the cDNA or gDNA that made up the material.

Authors' analysis steps: The authors estimated nucleated cell counts from reference gene primer amplification. Sequenced by immunoSEQ multiplex PCR; TCRdb stores in-frame clones only, minus some. The V and J calls and clone size are taken from that table; D and trimming were inferred from the DNA. This table holds about 76,000 clones, 70% to 90% found once. Seattle participants joined during active infection and were tracked over time. This clonotype was obtained from a man in his sixties with COVID-19, enrolled during active disease. Sequencing was carried out using peripheral blood.

Here the CDR3 reads CATSESFGELFF. DNA for the CDR3: TGTGCCACCAGTGAAAGCTTCGGGGAGCTGTTTTTT. The chain carries TRBV24-1 and TRBJ2-2, with no clear D. Trimming took 4 bases from V and 7 from J, leaving 6 bases between them. The germline V gene has CDR1 KGHDR and CDR2 SFDVKD. CDR3 length equals 12 residues.